Listed here is a single T cell receptor (beta chain). Its specificity is not known. This sample stems from a study of persistence of HIV-infected CD4 T cells. Study overall: A larger, less memory-rich fraction responded to anti-CD3/anti-CD28 beads than to antigen.

J gave up 0 bases and V 4 bases, and 10 bases lay outside the gene matches. The V gene's germline CDR1 is SGHRS and CDR2 YFSETQ. This CDR3 has 16 amino acids. The libraries were made with immunoSEQ version 4 in survey mode. Template was genomic DNA at about 10 ng/uL, with up to roughly 1 ug used per sample. The repertoire was sequenced with immunoSEQ multiplex PCR; TCRdb's copy has only in-frame clones and lacks some. The top ten hold under 2% of the sample, which has 35,000 to 50,000 clones, approximately 90% seen once. Nonspecific anti-CD3/anti-CD28 bead stimulation represents the broad CD4+ T cell repertoire. Responding CD4+ T cells were sorted by upregulation of both CD40 ligand and CD69.

This receptor was obtained from an adult man with HIV who was CMV-seropositive. The V call is TRBV5-1, the J call TRBJ2-7, with 7 bases that match TRBD1. The sample was CD4+ T cells sorted from PBMCs after roughly 18-hour stimulation, taken from a patient who received antiretroviral therapy. DNA of the CDR3: TGCGCCAGCAGCCCGCAGACAGGGATGATCTCCTACGAGCAGTACTTC. It codes for CASSPQTGMISYEQYF.